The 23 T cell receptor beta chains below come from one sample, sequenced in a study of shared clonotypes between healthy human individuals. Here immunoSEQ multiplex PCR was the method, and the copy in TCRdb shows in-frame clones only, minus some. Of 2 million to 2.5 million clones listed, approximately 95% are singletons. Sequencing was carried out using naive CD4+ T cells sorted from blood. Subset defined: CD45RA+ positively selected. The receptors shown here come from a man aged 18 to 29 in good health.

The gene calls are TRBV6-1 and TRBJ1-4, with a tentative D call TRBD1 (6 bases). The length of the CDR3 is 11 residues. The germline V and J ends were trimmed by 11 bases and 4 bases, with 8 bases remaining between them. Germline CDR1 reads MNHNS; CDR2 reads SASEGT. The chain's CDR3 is CAGQINEKLFF. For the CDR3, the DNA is TGTGCCGGACAGATTAATGAAAAACTGTTTTTT.

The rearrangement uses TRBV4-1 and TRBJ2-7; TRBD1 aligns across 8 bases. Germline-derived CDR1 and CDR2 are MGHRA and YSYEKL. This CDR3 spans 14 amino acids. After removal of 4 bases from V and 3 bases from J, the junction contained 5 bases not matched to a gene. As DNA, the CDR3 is TGCGCCAGCAGCCGGACAGGGCTTGGCTACGAGCAGTACTTC. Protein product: CASSRTGLGYEQYF.

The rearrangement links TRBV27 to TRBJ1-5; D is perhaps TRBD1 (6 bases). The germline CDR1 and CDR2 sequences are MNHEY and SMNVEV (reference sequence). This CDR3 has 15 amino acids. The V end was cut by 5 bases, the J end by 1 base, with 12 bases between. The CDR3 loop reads CASSPIGTSNQPQHF. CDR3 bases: TGTGCCAGCAGTCCGATCGGGACAAGCAATCAGCCCCAGCATTTT.

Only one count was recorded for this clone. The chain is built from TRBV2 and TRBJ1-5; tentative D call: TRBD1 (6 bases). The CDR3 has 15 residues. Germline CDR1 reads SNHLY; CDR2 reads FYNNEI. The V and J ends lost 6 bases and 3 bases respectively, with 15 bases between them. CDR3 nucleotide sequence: TGTGCCAGCAGGCCCCAGACAGGACTCAATCAGCCCCAGCATTTT. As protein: CASRPQTGLNQPQHF.

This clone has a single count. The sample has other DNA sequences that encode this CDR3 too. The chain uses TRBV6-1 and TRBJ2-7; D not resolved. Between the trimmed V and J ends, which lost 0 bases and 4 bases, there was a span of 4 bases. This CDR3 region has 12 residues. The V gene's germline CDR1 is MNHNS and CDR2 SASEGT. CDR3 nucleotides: TGTGCCAGCAGTGAAGCGGCATACGAGCAGTACTTC. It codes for CASSEAAYEQYF.

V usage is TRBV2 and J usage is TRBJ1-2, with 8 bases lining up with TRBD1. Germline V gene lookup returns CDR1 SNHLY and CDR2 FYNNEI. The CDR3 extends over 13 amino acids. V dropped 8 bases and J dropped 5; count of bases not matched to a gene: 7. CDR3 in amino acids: CASGQGALYGYTF. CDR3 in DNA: TGTGCCAGCGGGCAGGGGGCCTTATATGGCTACACCTTC.

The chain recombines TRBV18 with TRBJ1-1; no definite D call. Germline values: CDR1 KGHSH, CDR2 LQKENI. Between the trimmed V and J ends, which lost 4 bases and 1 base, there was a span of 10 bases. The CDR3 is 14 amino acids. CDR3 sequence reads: CASSLQAGNTEAFF. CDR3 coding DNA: TGTGCCAGCTCACTGCAGGCGGGGAACACTGAAGCTTTCTTT.

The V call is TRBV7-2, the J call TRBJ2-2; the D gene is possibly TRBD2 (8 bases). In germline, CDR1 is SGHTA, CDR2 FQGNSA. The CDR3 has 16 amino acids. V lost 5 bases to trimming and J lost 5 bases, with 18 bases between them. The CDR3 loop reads CASSLTGTRSTGELFF. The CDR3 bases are TGTGCCAGCAGCCTGACAGGGACTAGATCGACCGGGGAGCTGTTTTTT.

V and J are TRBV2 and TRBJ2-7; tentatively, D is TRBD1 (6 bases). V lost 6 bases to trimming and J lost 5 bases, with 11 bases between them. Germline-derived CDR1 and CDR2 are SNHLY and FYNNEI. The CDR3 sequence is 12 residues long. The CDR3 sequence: CASRVRDNEQYF. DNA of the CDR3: TGTGCCAGCAGGGTCAGGGACAACGAGCAGTACTTC.

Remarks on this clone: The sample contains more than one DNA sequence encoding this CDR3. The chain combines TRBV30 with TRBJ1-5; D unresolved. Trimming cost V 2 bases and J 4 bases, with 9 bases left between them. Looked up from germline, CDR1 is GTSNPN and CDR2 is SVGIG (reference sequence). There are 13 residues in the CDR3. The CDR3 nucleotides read TGTGCCTGGAGTCGAGGAGCAAATCAGCCCCAGCATTTT. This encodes CAWSRGANQPQHF.

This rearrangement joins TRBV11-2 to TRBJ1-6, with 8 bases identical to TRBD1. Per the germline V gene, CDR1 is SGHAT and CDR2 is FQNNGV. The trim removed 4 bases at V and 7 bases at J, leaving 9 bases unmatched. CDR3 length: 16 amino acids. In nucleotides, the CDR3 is TGTGCCAGCAGCTACCTCAGGACAGGGAGGAATTCACCCCTCCACTTT. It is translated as CASSYLRTGRNSPLHF.

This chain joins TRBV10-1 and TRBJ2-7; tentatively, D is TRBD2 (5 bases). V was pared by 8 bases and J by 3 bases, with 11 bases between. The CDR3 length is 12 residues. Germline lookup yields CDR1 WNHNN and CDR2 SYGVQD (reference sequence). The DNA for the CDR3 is TGCGCCAGCCCCGGGAAGAACTACGAGCAGTACTTC. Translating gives CASPGKNYEQYF.

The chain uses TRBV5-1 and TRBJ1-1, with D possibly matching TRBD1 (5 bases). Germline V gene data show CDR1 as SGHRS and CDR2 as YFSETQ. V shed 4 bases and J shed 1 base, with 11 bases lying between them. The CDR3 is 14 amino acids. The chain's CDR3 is CASSQDTTNTEAFF. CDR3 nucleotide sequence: TGCGCCAGCAGCCAGGACACGACGAACACTGAAGCTTTCTTT.

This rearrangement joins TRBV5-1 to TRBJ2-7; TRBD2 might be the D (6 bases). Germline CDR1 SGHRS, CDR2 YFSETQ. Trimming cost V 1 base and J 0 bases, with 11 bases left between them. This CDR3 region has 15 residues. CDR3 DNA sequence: TGCGCCAGCAGCTTGTTAGGAGGGACCTCCTACGAGCAGTACTTC. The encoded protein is CASSLLGGTSYEQYF.

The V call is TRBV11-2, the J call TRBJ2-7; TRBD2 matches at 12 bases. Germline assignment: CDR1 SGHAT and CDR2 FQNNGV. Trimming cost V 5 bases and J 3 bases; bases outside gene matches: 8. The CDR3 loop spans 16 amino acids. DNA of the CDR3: TGTGCCAGCAGCCCAGGACTAGCGGGATTTATCTACGAGCAGTACTTC. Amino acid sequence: CASSPGLAGFIYEQYF.

Here the CDR3 reads CASSFTSGGTDTQYF. The CDR3 DNA follows: TGTGCCAGCAGTTTTACTAGCGGGGGTACAGATACGCAGTATTTT. The chain couples TRBV25-1 to TRBJ2-3; 11 positions agree with TRBD2. This CDR3 region has 15 residues. Germline V CDR1 and CDR2: MGHDK, SYGVNS. Trimming removed 5 bases from V and 3 bases from J; junction bases left unmatched: 4.

CDR3 protein: CAWRPPDRGYSPLHF. CDR3 in DNA: TGTGCCTGGAGGCCCCCCGACAGGGGTTATTCACCCCTCCACTTT. J is TRBJ1-6 and V is TRBV30; 8 bases line up with TRBD1. Trimming at V came to 3 bases and at J to 8 bases, leaving 9 bases not matched to a gene. This CDR3 is built from 15 residues. Germline lookup yields CDR1 GTSNPN and CDR2 SVGIG (reference sequence).

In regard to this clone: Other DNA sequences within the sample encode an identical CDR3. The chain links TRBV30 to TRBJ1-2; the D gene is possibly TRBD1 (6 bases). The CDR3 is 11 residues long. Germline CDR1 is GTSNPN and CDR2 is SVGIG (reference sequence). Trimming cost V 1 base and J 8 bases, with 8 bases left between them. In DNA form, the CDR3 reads TGTGCCTGGAGTGGAGGGGGAGGCTACACCTTC. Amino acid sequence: CAWSGGGGYTF. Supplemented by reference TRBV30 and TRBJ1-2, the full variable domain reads SQTIHQWPATLVQPVGSPLSLECTVEGTSNPNLYWYRQAAGRGLQLLFYSVGIGQISSEVPQNLSASRPQDRQFILSSKKLLLSDSGFYLCAWSGGGGYTFGSGTRLTVV.

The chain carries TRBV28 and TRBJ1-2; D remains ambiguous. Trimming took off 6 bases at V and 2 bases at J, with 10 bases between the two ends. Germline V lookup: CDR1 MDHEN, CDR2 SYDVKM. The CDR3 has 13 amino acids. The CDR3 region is CASRTTENYGYTF. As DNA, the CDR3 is TGTGCCAGCAGGACAACAGAAAACTATGGCTACACCTTC.

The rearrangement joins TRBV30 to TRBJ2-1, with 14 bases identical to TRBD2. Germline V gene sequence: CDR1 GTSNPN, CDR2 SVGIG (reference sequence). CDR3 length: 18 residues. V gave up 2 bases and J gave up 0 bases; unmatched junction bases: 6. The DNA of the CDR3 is TGTGCCTGGAGTTCTGGACTAGCGGGAGGAGGCTCCTACAATGAGCAGTTCTTC. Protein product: CAWSSGLAGGGSYNEQFF.

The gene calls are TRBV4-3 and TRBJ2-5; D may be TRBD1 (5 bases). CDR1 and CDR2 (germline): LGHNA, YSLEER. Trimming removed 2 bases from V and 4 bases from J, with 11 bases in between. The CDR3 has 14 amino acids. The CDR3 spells CASSQQGAGETQYF. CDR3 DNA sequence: TGCGCCAGCAGCCAACAGGGTGCAGGAGAGACCCAGTACTTC.

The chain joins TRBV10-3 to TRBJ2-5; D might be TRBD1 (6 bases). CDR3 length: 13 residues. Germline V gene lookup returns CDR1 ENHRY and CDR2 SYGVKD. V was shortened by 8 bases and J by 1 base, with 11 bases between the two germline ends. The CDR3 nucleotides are TGTGCCATCGCGTGGACAGTCCAAGAGACCCAGTACTTC. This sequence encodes CAIAWTVQETQYF.

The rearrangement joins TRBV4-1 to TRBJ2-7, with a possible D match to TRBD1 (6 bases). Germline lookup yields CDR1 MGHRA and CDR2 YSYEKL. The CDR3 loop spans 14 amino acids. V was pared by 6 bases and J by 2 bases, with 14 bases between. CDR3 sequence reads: CASRQTGKTYEQYF. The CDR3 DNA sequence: TGCGCCAGCAGGCAGACAGGAAAGACCTACGAGCAGTACTTC.